One sample yielded the 20 T cell receptor beta chains listed below, sequenced in a study of cytomegalovirus exposure and HLA in healthy donors. The primer mix had 60 Vbeta and 13 Jbeta primers. Some clones are missing from TCRdb's copy, which holds only in-frame ones; the method was immunoSEQ multiplex PCR. The sample includes approximately 160,000 clones, roughly 71% of them seen just once. Material: PBMCs. The receptors come from a woman in her 50s in good health and CMV-seropositive.

The chain carries TRBV6-5 and TRBJ1-5; possible D gene TRBD1, 5 bases. The CDR3 loop spans 13 amino acids. The ends were cut back, 5 bases at V and 7 bases at J, with 12 bases in the middle. The germline V gene encodes CDR1 MNHEY and CDR2 SVGAGI. The CDR3 reads CASSKARAQPQHF. The CDR3 coding sequence is TGTGCCAGCAGTAAAGCCAGGGCCCAGCCCCAGCATTTT.

In its sample, this clone was seen a few times. The rearrangement joins TRBV5-8 to TRBJ1-6, with 7 bases aligning to TRBD1. Germline V gene data show CDR1 as SGHTS and CDR2 as YDEGEE. The CDR3 runs 14 residues. Losses at the gene ends were 2 bases for V and 6 bases for J; bases not matched to a gene: 2. The CDR3 loop is CASSFGTANSPLHF. CDR3 sequence (DNA): TGTGCCAGCAGCTTCGGGACAGCTAATTCACCCCTCCACTTT.

This chain joins TRBV11-2 and TRBJ1-2; D is undetermined. With 1 base removed from V and 8 bases from J, the gap between germline ends came to 14 bases. The germline gives CDR1 SGHAT, CDR2 FQNNGV. This CDR3 comprises 14 residues. CDR3 nucleotide sequence: TGTGCCAGCAGCTTAGTATCTGGCATCCGAGGCTACACCTTC. It translates to CASSLVSGIRGYTF.

V and J are TRBV11-2 and TRBJ1-5; 9 nucleotides agree with TRBD1. CDR1 is SGHAT and CDR2 is FQNNGV in the germline V gene. Trimming cost V 4 bases and J 0 bases; bases outside gene matches: 7. The CDR3 totals 17 residues. CDR3 in DNA: TGTGCCAGCAGCTGGGGACAGGGACCTTATAGCAATCAGCCCCAGCATTTT. This sequence encodes CASSWGQGPYSNQPQHF.

The rearrangement joins TRBV9 to TRBJ2-3, with TRBD2 identical over 9 bases. CDR1 is SGDLS, CDR2 YYNGEE, per germline. There are 14 residues in the CDR3. The junction had 5 bases not matched to a gene; V was cut back by 5 bases and J by 4 bases. The CDR3 region is CASSLAGLSDTQYF. The CDR3, as DNA: TGTGCCAGCAGTCTAGCGGGGCTTTCAGATACGCAGTATTTT.

V gene TRBV11-2 combines with J gene TRBJ1-6, with D possibly matching TRBD1 (6 bases). The germline CDR1 and CDR2 sequences are SGHAT and FQNNGV. The CDR3 totals 16 residues. The germline V and J ends were trimmed by 0 bases and 10 bases, with 16 bases remaining between them. The CDR3 sequence: CASSLDLGSRGSPLHF. CDR3 in DNA: TGTGCCAGCAGCTTAGATCTCGGCAGCAGGGGCTCACCCCTCCACTTT.

CDR3: CASSLGLFSGNTIYF. DNA for the CDR3: TGTGCCAGCAGCTTAGGGCTATTCTCTGGAAACACCATATATTTT. The genes are TRBV13 and TRBJ1-3; D gene uncertain. This CDR3 is built from 15 residues. The V and J ends lost 0 bases and 0 bases respectively, with 6 bases between them. The germline V gene encodes CDR1 PRHDT and CDR2 FYEKMQ (reference sequence).

The rearrangement joins TRBV19 to TRBJ2-1; D call uncertain. CDR1 LNHDA and CDR2 SQIVND come from the germline V gene (reference sequence). The V end lost 6 bases, the J end lost 4 bases, and 4 bases lay between the germline ends. The CDR3 length is 11 residues. The CDR3 sequence: CASSEYNEQFF. The DNA for the CDR3 is TGTGCCAGTAGCGAGTACAATGAGCAGTTCTTC.

The chain uses TRBV4-1 and TRBJ1-1; possible D gene TRBD1, 5 bases. Between the trimmed V and J ends, which lost 0 bases and 4 bases, there was a span of 12 bases. This CDR3 is built from 15 residues. Germline V gene data show CDR1 as MGHRA and CDR2 as YSYEKL. CDR3 nucleotides: TGCGCCAGCAGCCAAGATCCGGGGGTGGGCACTGAAGCTTTCTTT. Translated: CASSQDPGVGTEAFF.

This clone was detected only a few times. This rearrangement joins TRBV5-5 to TRBJ1-2, with TRBD1 as a possible D gene (6 bases). The germline V gene encodes CDR1 SGHKS and CDR2 YYEKEE (reference sequence). Trimming took 4 bases from V and 4 from J, leaving 14 bases between them. This CDR3 is built from 14 residues. CDR3 in DNA: TGTGCCAGCAGCCCCAGGGGAAGGTTCTATGGCTACACCTTC. This translates into CASSPRGRFYGYTF.

The chain employs TRBV7-2 and TRBJ2-5, with no clear D. Trimming removed 4 bases from V and 1 base from J, with 7 bases in between. Germline V CDR1 and CDR2: SGHTA, FQGNSA. This CDR3 spans 13 amino acids. CDR3 region: CASSSRPQETQYF. The CDR3 region has the DNA TGTGCCAGCAGCTCTAGACCCCAAGAGACCCAGTACTTC. Looking up the rest from reference TRBV7-2 and TRBJ2-5 gives the full variable domain: GAGVSQSPSNKVTEKGKDVELRCDPISGHTALYWYRQSLGQGLEFLIYFQGNSAPDKSGLPSDRFSAERTGGSVSTLTIQRTQQEDSAVYLCASSSRPQETQYFGPGTRLLVL.

This chain uses TRBV27 with TRBJ2-1, with 7 bases that match TRBD1. The CDR3 covers 16 residues. Germline V lookup: CDR1 MNHEY, CDR2 SMNVEV (reference sequence). V shed 5 bases and J 2 bases; nucleotides not matched to a gene: 9. In DNA, the CDR3 is TGTGCCAGCAGTCCGGGATGGGACAGACCCTACAATGAGCAGTTCTTC. Translated: CASSPGWDRPYNEQFF.

This chain uses TRBV18 with TRBJ2-7; D is ambiguous. The germline V gene encodes CDR1 KGHSH and CDR2 LQKENI. Trimming removed 1 base at V and 3 bases at J, with 7 bases between. CDR3 length: 13 residues. CDR3 in amino acids: CASSPRRNYEQYF. As DNA, the CDR3 is TGTGCCAGCTCACCACGCAGGAACTACGAGCAGTACTTC.

Points on this clone: At the DNA level, this CDR3 is encoded by other sequences in the same sample as well. The rearrangement links TRBV6-5 to TRBJ1-1; no clear D. The V end lost 8 bases, the J end lost 4 bases, and 8 bases lay between the germline ends. CDR1 is MNHEY and CDR2 is SVGAGI in the germline V gene. CDR3 length: 11 amino acids. The CDR3 nucleotides read TGTGCCAGCTTGCGGGGCACTGAAGCTTTCTTT. Residues: CASLRGTEAFF.

The chain joins TRBV9 to TRBJ2-3; maybe TRBD2 (5 bases). This CDR3 region has 17 residues. Germline V CDR1 and CDR2: SGDLS, YYNGEE. The V end lost 0 bases, the J end lost 2 bases, and 16 bases lay between the germline ends. CDR3 in amino acids: CASSVAPASGFTDTQYF. In nucleotides, the CDR3 is TGTGCCAGCAGCGTAGCCCCTGCTTCGGGGTTCACAGATACGCAGTATTTT. The full variable domain, completed using reference TRBV9 and TRBJ2-3, is DSGVTQTPKHLITATGQRVTLRCSPRSGDLSVYWYQQSLDQGLQFLIQYYNGEERAKGNILERFSAQQFPDLHSELNLSSLELGDSALYFCASSVAPASGFTDTQYFGPGTRLTVL.

This sequence joins TRBV5-1 and TRBJ2-7, with 8 positions matching TRBD2. CDR1 is SGHRS and CDR2 is YFSETQ in the germline V gene. The CDR3 has 15 residues. J gave up 3 bases and V 0 bases, and 5 bases lay outside the gene matches. The CDR3 DNA follows: TGCGCCAGCAGCTTGGGGACTAGCTTACTCTACGAGCAGTACTTC. Its protein is CASSLGTSLLYEQYF.

The chain is built from TRBV13 and TRBJ2-2; 9 nucleotides match TRBD1. CDR3 length equals 15 residues. After removal of 3 bases from V and 4 bases from J, the junction contained 3 bases not matched to a gene. The germline V gene has CDR1 PRHDT and CDR2 FYEKMQ (reference sequence). This chain's CDR3 is CASSFGQGLTGELFF. The CDR3 bases are TGTGCCAGCAGCTTCGGACAGGGGCTCACCGGGGAGCTGTTTTTT.

The V and J genes are TRBV5-1 and TRBJ2-5; 12 nucleotides agree with TRBD2. The CDR3 spans 18 residues. After removal of 4 bases from V and 2 bases from J, the junction contained 12 bases not matched to a gene. The germline V gene encodes CDR1 SGHRS and CDR2 YFSETQ. The CDR3 region is CASSADEGLAGFQETQYF. The CDR3 nucleotides read TGCGCCAGCAGCGCCGACGAAGGACTAGCGGGGTTTCAAGAGACCCAGTACTTC.

As DNA, the CDR3 is TGTGCCTGGAGTGTAGACAGGAATGAAAAACTGTTTTTT. The encoded protein is CAWSVDRNEKLFF. J is TRBJ1-4 and V is TRBV30; possible D gene TRBD1, 6 bases. The CDR3 spans 13 residues. V was pared by 0 bases and J by 5 bases, with 7 bases between. In germline, CDR1 is GTSNPN, CDR2 SVGIG (reference sequence).

The sample holds a few counts of this clone. This chain links TRBV7-3 with TRBJ2-1; TRBD2 agrees at 13 bases. The junction had 10 bases not matched to a gene; V was cut back by 3 bases and J by 5 bases. CDR3 length: 18 amino acids. The V gene's germline CDR1 is SGHTA and CDR2 FQGTGA. CDR3 sequence reads: CASSLLPHGLAGDNEQFF. The CDR3 DNA is TGTGCCAGCAGCTTGCTCCCCCACGGACTAGCGGGGGACAATGAGCAGTTCTTC.